This TCR beta chain was recorded in a study of blood T cells in healthy people across ages. The study recruited healthy Caucasian donors from Russia who were aged roughly 6 to 95. The CDR3 is 13 residues long. Germline loops: CDR1 DFQATT, CDR2 SNEGSKA (reference sequence). Trimming left V 0 bases short and J 9 bases short, with 9 bases between. The use of a sample-barcoded 5' primer and a J-beta primer mix characterized a second PCR of about 6 to 12 cycles. From the 5' RACE reads, TCRdb called clonotypes with MiXCR, one entry per CDR3 protein. The sample carries fewer than 900,000 distinct CDR3 sequences, around half recorded once.

Sequenced material: blood. This sequence was found in a woman in her fifties or sixties in good health. The J gene is TRBJ1-6, the V gene TRBV20-1; D is undetermined. CDR3 sequence (DNA): TGCAGTGCTAGAGATAAGCCGGGTTCACCCCTCCACTTT. It codes for CSARDKPGSPLHF.